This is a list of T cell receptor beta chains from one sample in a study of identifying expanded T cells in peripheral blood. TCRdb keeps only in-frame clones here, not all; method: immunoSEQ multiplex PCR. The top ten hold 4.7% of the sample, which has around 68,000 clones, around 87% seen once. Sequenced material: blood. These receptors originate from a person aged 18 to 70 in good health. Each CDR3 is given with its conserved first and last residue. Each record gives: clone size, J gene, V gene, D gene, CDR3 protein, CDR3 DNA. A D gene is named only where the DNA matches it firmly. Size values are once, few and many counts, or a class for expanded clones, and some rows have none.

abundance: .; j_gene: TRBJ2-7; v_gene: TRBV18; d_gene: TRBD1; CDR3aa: CASSPGGTGIIEQYF; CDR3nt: TGTGCCAGCTCACCGGGGGGGACAGGGATAATCGAGCAGTACTTC
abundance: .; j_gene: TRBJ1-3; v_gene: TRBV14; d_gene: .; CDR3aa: CASSLLPAGHLISGNTIYF; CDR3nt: TGTGCCAGCAGCCTACTCCCGGCGGGACATTTGATCTCTGGAAACACCATATATTTT
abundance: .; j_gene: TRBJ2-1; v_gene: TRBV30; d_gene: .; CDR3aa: CAWRPPTGDEQFF; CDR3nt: TGTGCCTGGAGACCCCCCACTGGCGATGAGCAGTTCTTC
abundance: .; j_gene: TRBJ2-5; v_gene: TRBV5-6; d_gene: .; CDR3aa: CASSKTPRETQYF; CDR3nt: TGTGCCAGCAGCAAGACCCCAAGGGAGACCCAGTACTTC
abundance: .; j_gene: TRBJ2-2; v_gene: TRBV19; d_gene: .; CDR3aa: CASSFSHGRTGELFF; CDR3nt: TGTGCCAGTAGTTTCTCCCACGGGCGGACCGGGGAGCTGTTTTTT
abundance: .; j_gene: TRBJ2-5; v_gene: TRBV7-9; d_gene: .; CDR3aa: CASSQDLRETQYF; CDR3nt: TGTGCCAGCAGCCAGGACCTCCGGGAGACCCAGTACTTC
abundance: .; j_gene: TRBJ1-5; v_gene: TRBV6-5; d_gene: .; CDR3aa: CASKSGGTDQPQHF; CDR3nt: TGTGCCAGCAAGTCGGGTGGGACGGATCAGCCCCAGCATTTT
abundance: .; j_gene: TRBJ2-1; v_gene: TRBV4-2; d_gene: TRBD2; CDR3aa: CASSQPGLDYNEQFF; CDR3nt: TGTGCCAGCAGCCAACCGGGACTAGATTACAATGAGCAGTTCTTC
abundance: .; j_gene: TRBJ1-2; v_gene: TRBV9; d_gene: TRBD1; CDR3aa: CASSAPGTGNYGYTF; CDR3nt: TGTGCCAGCAGCGCCCCTGGGACAGGGAACTATGGCTACACCTTC
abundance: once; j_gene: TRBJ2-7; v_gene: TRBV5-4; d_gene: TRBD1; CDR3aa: CASSLEQGAREQYF; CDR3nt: TGTGCCAGCAGCTTGGAACAGGGGGCGCGGGAGCAGTACTTC
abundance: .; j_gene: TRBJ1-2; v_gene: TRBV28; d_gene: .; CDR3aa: CASSFQRGNYGYTF; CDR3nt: TGTGCCAGCAGTTTTCAGCGGGGAAACTATGGCTACACCTTC
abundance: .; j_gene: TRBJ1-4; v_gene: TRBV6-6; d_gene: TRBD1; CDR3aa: CASSYGQDFNEKLFF; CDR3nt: TGTGCCAGCAGTTACGGACAGGATTTTAATGAAAAACTGTTTTTT
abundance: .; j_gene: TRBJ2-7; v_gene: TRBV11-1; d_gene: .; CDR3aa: CASSSPESYEQYF; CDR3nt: TGTGCCAGCAGCTCACCGGAGTCCTACGAGCAGTACTTC
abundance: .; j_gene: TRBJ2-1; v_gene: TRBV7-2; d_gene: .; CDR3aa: CASSFTALSYNEQFF; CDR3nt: TGTGCCAGCAGCTTTACAGCGCTCTCCTACAATGAGCAGTTCTTC
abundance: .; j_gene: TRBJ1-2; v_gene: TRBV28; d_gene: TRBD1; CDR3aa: CASSTTGDGYTF; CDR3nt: TGTGCCAGCAGTACCACAGGGGATGGCTACACCTTC
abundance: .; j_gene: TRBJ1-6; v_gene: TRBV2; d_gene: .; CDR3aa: CASSELTGNNSPLHF; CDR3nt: TGTGCCAGCAGTGAACTTACGGGGAATAATTCACCCCTCCACTTT